This T cell receptor (beta chain) came from a study of blood T cell repertoires in COVID-19. Overall study: The United States, Italy and Spain were the sources of the acute and convalescent COVID-19 samples. Nucleic acid was either cDNA or gDNA, and it came from T cells, B-cell-depleted T cells, or PBMCs.

From germline, CDR1 is MNHNY and CDR2 SVGAGI (reference sequence). The trim removed 5 bases at V and 4 bases at J, leaving 12 bases unmatched. The CDR3 spans 18 residues. Data came from immunoSEQ multiplex PCR; TCRdb stores just in-frame clones and leaves some out. In the table there are tens of thousands of clones, 89% of which are singletons. This chain links TRBV6-6 with TRBJ2-1, with TRBD2 matching 12 bases. The receptor comes from a woman in her seventies with acute or convalescent COVID-19. Source material: peripheral blood. The CDR3 loop is CASSLSVLAGGTYNEQFF. DNA of the CDR3: TGTGCCAGCAGTCTAAGCGTACTAGCGGGAGGTACATACAATGAGCAGTTCTTC.